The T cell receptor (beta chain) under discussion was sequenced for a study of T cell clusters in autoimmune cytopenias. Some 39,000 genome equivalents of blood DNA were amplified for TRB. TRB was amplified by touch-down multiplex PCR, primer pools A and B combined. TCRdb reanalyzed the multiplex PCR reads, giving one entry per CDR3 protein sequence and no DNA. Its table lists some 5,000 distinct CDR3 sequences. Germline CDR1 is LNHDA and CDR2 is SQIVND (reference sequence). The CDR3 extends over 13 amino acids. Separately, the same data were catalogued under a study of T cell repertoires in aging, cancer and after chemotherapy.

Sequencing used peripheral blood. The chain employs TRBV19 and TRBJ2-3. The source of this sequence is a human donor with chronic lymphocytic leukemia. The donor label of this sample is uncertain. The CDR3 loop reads CASVGDGTDTQYF.